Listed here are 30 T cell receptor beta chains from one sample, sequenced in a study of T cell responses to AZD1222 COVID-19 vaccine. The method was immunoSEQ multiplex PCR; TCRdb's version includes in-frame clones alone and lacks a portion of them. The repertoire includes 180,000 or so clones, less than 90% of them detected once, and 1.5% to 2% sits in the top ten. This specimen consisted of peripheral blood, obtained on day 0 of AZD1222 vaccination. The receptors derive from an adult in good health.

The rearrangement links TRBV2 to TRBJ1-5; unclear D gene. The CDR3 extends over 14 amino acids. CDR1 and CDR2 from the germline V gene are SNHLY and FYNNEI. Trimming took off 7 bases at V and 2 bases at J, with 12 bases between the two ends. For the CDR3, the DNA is TGTGCCAGCAATGGCGATGGGGGCAATCAGCCCCAGCATTTT. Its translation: CASNGDGGNQPQHF.

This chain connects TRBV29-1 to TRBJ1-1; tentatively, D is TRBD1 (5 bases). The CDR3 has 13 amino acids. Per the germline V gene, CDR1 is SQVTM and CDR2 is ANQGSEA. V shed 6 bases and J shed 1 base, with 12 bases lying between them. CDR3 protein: CSVDSGSNTEAFF. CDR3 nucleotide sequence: TGCAGCGTAGACAGTGGATCGAACACTGAAGCTTTCTTT.

The CDR3 DNA is TGTGCCTGGATCATGGGGGGGGTGAACACTGAAGCTTTCTTT. Translation: CAWIMGGVNTEAFF. The rearrangement joins TRBV30 to TRBJ1-1; D possibly corresponds to TRBD1 (5 bases). The CDR3 is 14 amino acids. V was cut by 4 bases and J by 0 bases, with 12 bases left in between. Germline CDR1 GTSNPN, CDR2 SVGIG (reference sequence).

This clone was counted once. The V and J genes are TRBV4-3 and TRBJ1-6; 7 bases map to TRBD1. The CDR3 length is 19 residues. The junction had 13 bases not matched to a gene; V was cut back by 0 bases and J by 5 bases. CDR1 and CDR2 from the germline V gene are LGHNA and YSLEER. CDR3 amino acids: CASSQDIVYKDRHNSPLHF. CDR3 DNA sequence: TGCGCCAGCAGCCAAGATATCGTATATAAGGACAGGCATAATTCACCCCTCCACTTT.

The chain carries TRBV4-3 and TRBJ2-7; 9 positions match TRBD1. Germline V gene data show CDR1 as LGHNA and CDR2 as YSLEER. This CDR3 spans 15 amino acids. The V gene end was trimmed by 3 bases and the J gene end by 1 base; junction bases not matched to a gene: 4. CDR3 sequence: CASSQPGQGSYEQYF. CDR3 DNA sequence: TGCGCCAGCAGCCAGCCGGGACAGGGATCCTACGAGCAGTACTTC.

CDR3 amino acids: CAIEGSLLNQPQHF. CDR3 sequence (DNA): TGTGCCATCGAAGGGTCCTTACTAAATCAGCCCCAGCATTTT. This chain links TRBV6-5 with TRBJ1-5; D is unclear. Trimming took 10 bases from V and 4 from J, leaving 17 bases between them. Germline V lookup: CDR1 MNHEY, CDR2 SVGAGI. The CDR3 covers 14 residues.

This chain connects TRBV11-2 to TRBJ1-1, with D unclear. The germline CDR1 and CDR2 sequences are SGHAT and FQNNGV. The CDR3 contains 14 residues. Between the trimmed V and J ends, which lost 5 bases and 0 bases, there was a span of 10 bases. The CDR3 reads CASSPLLMNTEAFF. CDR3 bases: TGTGCCAGCAGCCCCCTCCTTATGAACACTGAAGCTTTCTTT.

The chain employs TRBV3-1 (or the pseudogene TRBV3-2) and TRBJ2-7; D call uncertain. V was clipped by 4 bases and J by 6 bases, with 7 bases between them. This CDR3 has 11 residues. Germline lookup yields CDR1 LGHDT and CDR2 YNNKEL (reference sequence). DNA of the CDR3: TGTGCCAGCAGCCGGCTCGGCGAGCAGTACTTC. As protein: CASSRLGEQYF.

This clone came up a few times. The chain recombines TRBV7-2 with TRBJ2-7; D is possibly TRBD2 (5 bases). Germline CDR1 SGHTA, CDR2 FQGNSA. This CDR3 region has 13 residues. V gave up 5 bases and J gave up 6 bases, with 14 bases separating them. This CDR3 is CASSQVRGPEQYF. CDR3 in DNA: TGTGCCAGCAGCCAGGTTCGGGGTCCCGAGCAGTACTTC.

CDR3 sequence (DNA): TGCAGCGTTCGAGGGGGGGGAAACACCATATATTTT. Amino acids: CSVRGGGNTIYF. This sequence joins TRBV29-1 and TRBJ1-3, with D tentatively TRBD1 (6 bases). The CDR3 contains 12 residues. Per the germline V gene, CDR1 is SQVTM and CDR2 is ANQGSEA. Trimming pared 5 bases from V and 4 bases from J, leaving 9 bases between.

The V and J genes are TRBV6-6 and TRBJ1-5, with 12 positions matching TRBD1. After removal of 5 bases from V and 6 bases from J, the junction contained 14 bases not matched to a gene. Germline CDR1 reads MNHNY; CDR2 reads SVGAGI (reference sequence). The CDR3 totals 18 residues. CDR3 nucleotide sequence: TGTGCCAGCAGTCCACCAGCGGGGACAGGGGGCTCGGGTCAGCCCCAGCATTTT. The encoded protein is CASSPPAGTGGSGQPQHF.

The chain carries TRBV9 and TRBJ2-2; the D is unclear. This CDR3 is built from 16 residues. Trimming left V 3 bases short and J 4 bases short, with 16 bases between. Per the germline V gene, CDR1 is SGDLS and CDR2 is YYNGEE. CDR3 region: CASSAASGVGTGELFF. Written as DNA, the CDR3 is TGTGCCAGCAGCGCCGCAAGTGGTGTGGGCACCGGGGAGCTGTTTTTT.

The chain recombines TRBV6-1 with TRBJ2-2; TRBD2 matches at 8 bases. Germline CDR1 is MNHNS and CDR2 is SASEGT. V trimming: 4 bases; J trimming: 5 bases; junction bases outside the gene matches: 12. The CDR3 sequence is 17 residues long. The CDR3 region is CASSASSGTRKTGELFF. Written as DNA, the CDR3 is TGTGCCAGCAGTGCGTCTTCCGGGACTAGAAAAACCGGGGAGCTGTTTTTT.

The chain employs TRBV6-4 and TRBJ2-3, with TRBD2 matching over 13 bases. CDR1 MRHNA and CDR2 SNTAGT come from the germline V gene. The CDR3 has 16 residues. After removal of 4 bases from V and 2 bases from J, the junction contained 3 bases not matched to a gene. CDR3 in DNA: TGTGCCAGCAGTGCACTAGCGGGAGGGTACACAGATACGCAGTATTTT. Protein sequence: CASSALAGGYTDTQYF.

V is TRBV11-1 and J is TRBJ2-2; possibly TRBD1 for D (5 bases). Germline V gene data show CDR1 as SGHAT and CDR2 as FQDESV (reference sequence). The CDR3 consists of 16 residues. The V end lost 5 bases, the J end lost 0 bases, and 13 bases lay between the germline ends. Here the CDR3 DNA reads TGTGCCAGCAGCCGCCTAGGGGCGGCGAACACCGGGGAGCTGTTTTTT. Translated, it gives CASSRLGAANTGELFF.

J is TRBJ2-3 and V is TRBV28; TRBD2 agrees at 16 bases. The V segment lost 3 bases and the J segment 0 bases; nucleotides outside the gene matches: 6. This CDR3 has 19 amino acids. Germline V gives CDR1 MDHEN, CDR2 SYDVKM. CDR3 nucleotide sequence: TGTGCCAGCAGTTTGGGGGGGACTAGCGGGAGGGTTAGCACAGATACGCAGTATTTT. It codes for CASSLGGTSGRVSTDTQYF.

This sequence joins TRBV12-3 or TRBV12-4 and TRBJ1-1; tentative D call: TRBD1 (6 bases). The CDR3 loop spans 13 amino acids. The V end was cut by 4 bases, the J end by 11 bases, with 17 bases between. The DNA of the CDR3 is TGTGCCAGCAGTTCCAGCTCCACAGGGCGGGCTTTCTTT. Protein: CASSSSSTGRAFF.

The CDR3 DNA reads as TGTGCCAGCAGTTTCCGCGGACAGGGGTCGAACACCGGGGAGCTGTTTTTT. Translating gives CASSFRGQGSNTGELFF. The chain is built from TRBV6-2 or TRBV6-3 and TRBJ2-2; TRBD1 matches at 9 bases. Germline V lookup: CDR1 MNHEY, CDR2 SVGEGT. V lost 4 bases and J lost 0; bases outside the gene matches: 6. The CDR3 extends over 17 amino acids.

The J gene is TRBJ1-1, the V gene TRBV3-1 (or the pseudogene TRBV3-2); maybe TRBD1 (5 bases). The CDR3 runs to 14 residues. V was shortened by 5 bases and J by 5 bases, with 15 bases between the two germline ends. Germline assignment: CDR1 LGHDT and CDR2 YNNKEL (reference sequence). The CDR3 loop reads CASSNQGVGTEAFF. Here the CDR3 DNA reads TGTGCCAGCAGCAATCAGGGTGTAGGGACTGAAGCTTTCTTT.

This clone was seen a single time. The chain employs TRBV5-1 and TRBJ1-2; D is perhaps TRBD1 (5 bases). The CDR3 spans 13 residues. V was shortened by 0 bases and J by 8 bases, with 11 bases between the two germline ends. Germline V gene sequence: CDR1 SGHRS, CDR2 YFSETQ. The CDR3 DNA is TGCGCCAGCAGCTTGGGCCAGGGAGGAGGCTACACCTTC. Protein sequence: CASSLGQGGGYTF.

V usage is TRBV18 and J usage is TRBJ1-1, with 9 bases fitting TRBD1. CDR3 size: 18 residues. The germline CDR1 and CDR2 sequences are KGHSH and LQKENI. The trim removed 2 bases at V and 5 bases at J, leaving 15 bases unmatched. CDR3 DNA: TGTGCCAGCTCACCAGAAGGACAGGGGTCCTCCTTGAGGACTGAAGCTTTCTTT. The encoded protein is CASSPEGQGSSLRTEAFF.

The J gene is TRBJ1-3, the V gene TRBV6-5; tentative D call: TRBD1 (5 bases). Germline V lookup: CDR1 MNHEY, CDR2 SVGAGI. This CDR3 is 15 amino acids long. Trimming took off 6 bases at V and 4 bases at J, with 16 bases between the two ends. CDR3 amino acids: CASRGGDSRGNTIYF. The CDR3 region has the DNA TGTGCCAGCAGGGGAGGTGACAGCCGAGGAAACACCATATATTTT.

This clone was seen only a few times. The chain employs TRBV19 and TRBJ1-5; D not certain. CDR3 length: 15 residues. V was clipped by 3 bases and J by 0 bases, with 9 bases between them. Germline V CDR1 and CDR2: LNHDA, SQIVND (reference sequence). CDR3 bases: TGTGCCAGTAGTATTGCCAGATATAGCAATCAGCCCCAGCATTTT. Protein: CASSIARYSNQPQHF.

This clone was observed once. CDR3 nucleotide sequence: TGTGCCAGCAGCTTAGCGGCCCGGTCACAGCTGTTTTTT. Translated, it gives CASSLAARSQLFF. This chain links TRBV11-2 with TRBJ2-2; D is unresolved. This CDR3 comprises 13 residues. The V gene's germline CDR1 is SGHAT and CDR2 FQNNGV. V lost 1 base and J 12 bases, leaving 12 bases between the germline ends.

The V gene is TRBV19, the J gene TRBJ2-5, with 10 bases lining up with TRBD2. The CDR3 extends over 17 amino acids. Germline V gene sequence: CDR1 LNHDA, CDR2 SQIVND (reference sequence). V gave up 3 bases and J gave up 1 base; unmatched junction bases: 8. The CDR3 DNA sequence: TGTGCCAGTAGTATGTCGTCTAGCGGGGGACTCCAAGAGACCCAGTACTTC. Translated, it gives CASSMSSSGGLQETQYF.

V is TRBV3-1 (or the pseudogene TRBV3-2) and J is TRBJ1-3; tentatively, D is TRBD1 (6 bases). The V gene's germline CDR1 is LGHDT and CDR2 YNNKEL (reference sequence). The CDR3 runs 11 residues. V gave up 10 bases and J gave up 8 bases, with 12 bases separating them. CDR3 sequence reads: CATDGGHTIYF. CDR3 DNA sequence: TGTGCCACAGACGGGGGCCACACCATATATTTT.

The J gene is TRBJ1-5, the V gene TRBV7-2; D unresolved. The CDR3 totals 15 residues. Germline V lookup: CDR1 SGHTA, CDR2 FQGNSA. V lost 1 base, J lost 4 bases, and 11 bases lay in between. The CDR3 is CASSLVGDPNQPQHF. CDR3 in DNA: TGTGCCAGCAGCTTAGTCGGGGATCCTAATCAGCCCCAGCATTTT.

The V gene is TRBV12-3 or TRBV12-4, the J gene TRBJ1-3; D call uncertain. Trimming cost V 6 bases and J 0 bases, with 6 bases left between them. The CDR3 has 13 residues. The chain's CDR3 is CASSSYSGNTIYF. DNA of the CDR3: TGTGCCAGCAGCTCCTACTCTGGAAACACCATATATTTT.

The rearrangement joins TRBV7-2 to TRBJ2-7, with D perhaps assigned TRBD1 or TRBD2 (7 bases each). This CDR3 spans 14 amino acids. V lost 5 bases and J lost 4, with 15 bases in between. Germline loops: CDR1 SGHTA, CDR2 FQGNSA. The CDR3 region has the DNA TGTGCCAGCAGCCAGGGGGGGGGTTCTTACGAGCAGTACTTC. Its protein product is CASSQGGGSYEQYF. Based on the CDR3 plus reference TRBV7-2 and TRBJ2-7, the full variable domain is GAGVSQSPSNKVTEKGKDVELRCDPISGHTALYWYRQSLGQGLEFLIYFQGNSAPDKSGLPSDRFSAERTGGSVSTLTIQRTQQEDSAVYLCASSQGGGSYEQYFGPGTRLTVT.

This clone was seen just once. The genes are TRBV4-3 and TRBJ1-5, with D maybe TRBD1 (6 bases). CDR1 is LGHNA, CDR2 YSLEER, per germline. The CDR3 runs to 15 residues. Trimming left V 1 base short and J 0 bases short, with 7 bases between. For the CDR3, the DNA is TGCGCCAGCAGCCAAGGGACAGATAGCAATCAGCCCCAGCATTTT. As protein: CASSQGTDSNQPQHF.